The clone carrying this T cell receptor (beta chain) was seen only a few times. The CDR3 consists of 14 residues. V was shortened by 3 bases and J by 0 bases, with 9 bases between the two germline ends. Germline CDR1 is LGHDT and CDR2 is YNNKEL (reference sequence). TCRdb reprocessed the 5' RACE reads via MiXCR and lists one record per CDR3 protein. The data hold about 100,000 distinct CDR3 sequences, with 5.9% observed a single time. This specimen belongs to a study of identical twins. The origin of this receptor is a woman in her fifties or sixties in good health. The sequenced sample was memory T cells sorted from blood. The chain carries TRBV3-1 and TRBJ2-7; D may be TRBD1 or TRBD2 (5 bases each). The CDR3 here is CASSQGPSSYEQYF. The CDR3 DNA follows: TGTGCCAGCAGCCAGGGACCGAGCTCCTACGAGCAGTACTTC.